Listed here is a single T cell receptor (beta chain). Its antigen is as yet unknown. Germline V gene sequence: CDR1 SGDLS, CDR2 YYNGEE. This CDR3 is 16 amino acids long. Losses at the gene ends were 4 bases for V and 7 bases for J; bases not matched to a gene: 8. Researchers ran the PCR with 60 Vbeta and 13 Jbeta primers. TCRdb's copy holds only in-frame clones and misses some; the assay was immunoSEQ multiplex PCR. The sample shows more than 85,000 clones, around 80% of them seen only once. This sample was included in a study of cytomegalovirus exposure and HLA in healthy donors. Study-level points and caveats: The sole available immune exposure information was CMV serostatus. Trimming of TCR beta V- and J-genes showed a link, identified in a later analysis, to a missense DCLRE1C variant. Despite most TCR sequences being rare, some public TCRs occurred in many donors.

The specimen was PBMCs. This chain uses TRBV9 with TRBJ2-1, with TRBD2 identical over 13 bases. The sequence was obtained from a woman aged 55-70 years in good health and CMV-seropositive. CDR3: CASSITGTSGNNEQFF. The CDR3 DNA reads TGTGCCAGCAGCATAACCGGGACTAGCGGGAATAATGAGCAGTTCTTC.